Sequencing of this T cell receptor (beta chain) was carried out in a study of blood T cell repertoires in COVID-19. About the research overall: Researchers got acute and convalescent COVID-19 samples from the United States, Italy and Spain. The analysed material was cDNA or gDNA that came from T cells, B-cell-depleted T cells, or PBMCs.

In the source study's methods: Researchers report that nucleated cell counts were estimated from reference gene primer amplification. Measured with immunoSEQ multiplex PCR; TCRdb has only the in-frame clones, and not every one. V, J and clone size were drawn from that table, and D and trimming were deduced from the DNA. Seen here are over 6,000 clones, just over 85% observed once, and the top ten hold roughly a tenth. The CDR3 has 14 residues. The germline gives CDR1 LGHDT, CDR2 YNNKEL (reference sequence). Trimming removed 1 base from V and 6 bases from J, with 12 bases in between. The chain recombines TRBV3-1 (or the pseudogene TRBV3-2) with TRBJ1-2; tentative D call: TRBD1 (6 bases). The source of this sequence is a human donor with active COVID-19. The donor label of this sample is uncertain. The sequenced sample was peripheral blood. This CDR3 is CASSQVSQGNGYTF. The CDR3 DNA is TGTGCCAGCAGCCAAGTCTCACAGGGTAATGGCTACACCTTC.